The subject of this entry is one T cell receptor beta chain. This table comes from immunoSEQ multiplex PCR, and its TCRdb copy is limited to in-frame clones, with some not included. Altogether fewer than 110,000 clones are present, approximately 90% being singletons, with the ten largest covering 1% to 1.5%. This sample was included in a study of OX40 agonist ivuxolimab in advanced cancers. Study context: The patients received agonistic anti-OX40 (CD134) antibody ivuxolimab. The dose-escalation group included hepatocellular carcinoma, melanoma, renal cell carcinoma and head and neck cancer.

Germline V gene sequence: CDR1 SGHTA, CDR2 FQGTGA. The V gene lost 2 bases and the J gene lost 4 bases, with 15 bases spanning the gap. The CDR3 length is 15 residues. The source was CD4+ or CD8+ T cells sorted from blood, collected in a trial of the OX40 agonist ivuxolimab. This sequence originates from an adult with an advanced solid tumor such as melanoma, head and neck, liver or kidney cancer. The chain combines TRBV7-3 with TRBJ2-7, with D tentatively TRBD1 (6 bases). For the CDR3, the DNA is TGTGCCAGCAGCTTAGGGGGCGGGTATGTATACGAGCAGTACTTC. Translation: CASSLGGGYVYEQYF.